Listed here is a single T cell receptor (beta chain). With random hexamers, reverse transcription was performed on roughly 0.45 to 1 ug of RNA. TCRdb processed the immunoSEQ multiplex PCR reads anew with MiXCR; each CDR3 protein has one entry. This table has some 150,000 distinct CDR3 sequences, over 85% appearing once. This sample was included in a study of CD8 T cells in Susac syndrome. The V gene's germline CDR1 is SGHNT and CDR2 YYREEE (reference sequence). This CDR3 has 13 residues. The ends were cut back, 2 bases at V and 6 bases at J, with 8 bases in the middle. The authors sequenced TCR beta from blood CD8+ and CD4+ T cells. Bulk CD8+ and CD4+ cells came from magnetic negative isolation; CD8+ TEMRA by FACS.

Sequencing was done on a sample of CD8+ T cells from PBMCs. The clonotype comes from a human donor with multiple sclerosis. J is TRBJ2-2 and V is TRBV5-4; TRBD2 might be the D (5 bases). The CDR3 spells CASSFGDAGELFF. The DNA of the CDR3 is TGTGCCAGCAGCTTCGGGGATGCCGGGGAGCTGTTTTTT.